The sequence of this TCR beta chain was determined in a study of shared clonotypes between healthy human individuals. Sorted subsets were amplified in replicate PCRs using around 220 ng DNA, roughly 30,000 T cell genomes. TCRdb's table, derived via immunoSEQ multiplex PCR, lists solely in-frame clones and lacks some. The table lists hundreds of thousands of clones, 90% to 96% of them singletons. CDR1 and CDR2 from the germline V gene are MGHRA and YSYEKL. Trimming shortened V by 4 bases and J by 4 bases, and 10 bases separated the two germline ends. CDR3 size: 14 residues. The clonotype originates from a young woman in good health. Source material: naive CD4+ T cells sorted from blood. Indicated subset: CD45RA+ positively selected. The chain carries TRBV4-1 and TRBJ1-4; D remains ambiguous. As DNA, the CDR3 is TGCGCCAGCAGCCCAGCGGGGAGTAATGAAAAACTGTTTTTT. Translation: CASSPAGSNEKLFF.